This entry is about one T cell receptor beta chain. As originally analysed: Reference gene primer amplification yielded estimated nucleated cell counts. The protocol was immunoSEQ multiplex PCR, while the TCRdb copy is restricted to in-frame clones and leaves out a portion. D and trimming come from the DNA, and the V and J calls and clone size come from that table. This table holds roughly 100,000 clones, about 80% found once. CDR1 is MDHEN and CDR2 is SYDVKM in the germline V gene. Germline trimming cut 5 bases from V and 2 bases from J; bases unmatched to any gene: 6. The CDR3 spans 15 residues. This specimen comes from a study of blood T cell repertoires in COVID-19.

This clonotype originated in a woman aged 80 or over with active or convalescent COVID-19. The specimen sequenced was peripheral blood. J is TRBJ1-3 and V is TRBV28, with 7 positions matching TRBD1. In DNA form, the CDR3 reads TGTGCCAGCAGTCCAGGGGGACAGACTGGAAACACCATATATTTT. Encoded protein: CASSPGGQTGNTIYF.